A single sample gave rise to the 16 T cell receptor beta chains below, sequenced in a study of T cells in Graves' hyperthyroidism and ophthalmopathy. The TCR beta CDR3 regions underwent amplification using RNA transcripts as the source. The study used the HTBI primer set for a first-round RT-PCR of the TCR CDR3. TCRdb re-called the multiplex PCR reads with MiXCR, one entry per CDR3 protein. This table has about 590,000 distinct CDR3 sequences, around a sixth appearing once. The sample taken for sequencing was blood. The receptors were gathered from a young woman with Graves' hyperthyroidism.

In this sample, this clonotype turned up many times. CDR3 nucleotides: TGTGCCAGCAGCTTAGTTTCGGGATCCTATGGCTACACCTTC. This gives the protein CASSLVSGSYGYTF. This sequence joins TRBV11-2 and TRBJ1-2; D gene unclear. This CDR3 is 14 amino acids long. The V end was cut by 1 base, the J end by 4 bases, with 10 bases between. Germline values: CDR1 SGHAT, CDR2 FQNNGV.

At least ten counts were recorded for this clonotype. This rearrangement joins TRBV20-1 to TRBJ2-2; the D gene is possibly TRBD2 (6 bases). V was shortened by 5 bases and J by 5 bases, with 15 bases between the two germline ends. The length of the CDR3 is 14 residues. Germline CDR1 DFQATT, CDR2 SNEGSKA (reference sequence). The CDR3 nucleotides read TGCAGTGCTGCCCGGGACTTGGCAACCGGGGAGCTGTTTTTT. Protein sequence: CSAARDLATGELFF.

This clonotype was seen repeatedly, ten times or more. The chain is built from TRBV29-1 and TRBJ2-3, with D possibly matching TRBD2 (5 bases). Germline V lookup: CDR1 SQVTM, CDR2 ANQGSEA. The CDR3 runs to 13 residues. Trimming cost V 3 bases and J 3 bases, with 10 bases left between them. The DNA of the CDR3 is TGCAGCGTTGAGGGAGTGATGACAGATACGCAGTATTTT. Translated, it gives CSVEGVMTDTQYF.

This clonotype showed up many times. The chain joins TRBV6-2 or TRBV6-3 to TRBJ2-2, with D possibly matching TRBD2 (6 bases). Trimming took off 8 bases at V and 3 bases at J, with 16 bases between the two ends. The germline V gene has CDR1 MNHEY and CDR2 SVGEGT. CDR3 length: 15 residues. CDR3 protein: CASRRREPDTGELFF. CDR3 nucleotide sequence: TGTGCCAGCCGGAGGCGGGAACCCGACACCGGGGAGCTGTTTTTT.

At least ten counts were recorded for this clonotype. The CDR3 DNA sequence: TGTGCCAGCAGTGAATACTACGAGCAGTACTTC. Amino acids: CASSEYYEQYF. The V gene is TRBV2, the J gene TRBJ2-7; D is undetermined. The CDR3 runs to 11 residues. Trimming stripped 2 bases from V and 3 bases from J, with 2 bases between. The germline gives CDR1 SNHLY, CDR2 FYNNEI.

This clonotype was recorded at least ten times. The V call is TRBV29-1, the J call TRBJ2-1; TRBD1 agrees at 10 bases. The CDR3 spans 13 residues. The trim removed 7 bases at V and 6 bases at J, leaving 6 bases unmatched. Germline V CDR1 and CDR2: SQVTM, ANQGSEA. Here the CDR3 reads CSAQRTGGNEQFF. The DNA for the CDR3 is TGCAGCGCTCAAAGGACAGGGGGCAATGAGCAGTTCTTC.

In this sample, this clonotype turned up many times. The chain carries TRBV3-1 and TRBJ2-1; D unresolved. Germline loops: CDR1 LGHDT, CDR2 YNNKEL (reference sequence). The CDR3 length is 15 residues. V lost 5 bases, J lost 8 bases, and 19 bases lay in between. This CDR3 reads CASSNPWEGDDEQFF. The CDR3 DNA is TGTGCCAGCAGCAACCCCTGGGAAGGCGACGATGAGCAGTTCTTC.

This clonotype was picked up many times. This chain links TRBV7-2 with TRBJ1-4; the D gene is possibly TRBD1 (5 bases). The germline V gene has CDR1 SGHTA and CDR2 FQGNSA. The V end lost 5 bases, the J end lost 4 bases, and 17 bases lay between the germline ends. The CDR3 length is 16 residues. CDR3 loop: CASSRLGTLGNEKLFF. Written as DNA, the CDR3 is TGTGCCAGCAGCCGGCTGGGGACGTTGGGTAATGAAAAACTGTTTTTT.

This clonotype was seen many times. The V call is TRBV15, the J call TRBJ1-1; D possibly corresponds to TRBD1 (6 bases). There are 12 residues in the CDR3. Germline V CDR1 and CDR2: LNHNV, YYDKDF (reference sequence). The germline V and J ends were trimmed by 0 bases and 10 bases, with 9 bases remaining between them. The CDR3 DNA reads as TGTGCCACCAGCAGAGATCAGGGGTCAGCTTTCTTT. Encoded protein: CATSRDQGSAFF.

This clonotype was observed a handful of times. The chain couples TRBV6-2 or TRBV6-3 to TRBJ2-1; D gene ambiguous. This CDR3 has 12 residues. The V end was cut by 1 base, the J end by 7 bases, with 5 bases between. Germline V gives CDR1 MNHEY, CDR2 SVGEGT. The CDR3 DNA follows: TGTGCCAGCAGTTACTTCCGGAATGAGCAGTTCTTC. Its protein product is CASSYFRNEQFF.

This clonotype was seen many times. The gene calls are TRBV20-1 and TRBJ2-3; weak D call: TRBD2 (6 bases). This CDR3 has 15 residues. V was pared by 5 bases and J by 2 bases, with 17 bases between. Germline V gene data show CDR1 as DFQATT and CDR2 as SNEGSKA (reference sequence). The CDR3 sequence is CSAHSQLAYTDTQYF. CDR3 bases: TGCAGTGCTCACTCCCAACTAGCTTACACAGATACGCAGTATTTT.

V is TRBV7-9 and J is TRBJ2-1; 7 positions match TRBD2. V lost 5 bases to trimming and J lost 5 bases; unmatched junction nucleotides: 9. CDR3 length: 15 residues. Germline-derived CDR1 and CDR2 are SEHNR and FQNEAQ (reference sequence). The CDR3 loop is CASSPWTSRNNEQFF. In DNA form, the CDR3 reads TGTGCCAGCAGCCCATGGACTAGTCGGAACAATGAGCAGTTCTTC. The entire variable domain, with the rest obtained from reference TRBV7-9 and TRBJ2-1, is as follows: DTGVSQNPRHKITKRGQNVTFRCDPISEHNRLYWYRQTLGQGPEFLTYFQNEAQLEKSRLLSDRFSAERPKGSFSTLEIQRTEQGDSAMYLCASSPWTSRNNEQFFGPGTRLTVL.

The CDR3 reads CASSFGTGEFPYNSPLHF. CDR3 nucleotide sequence: TGTGCCAGCAGCTTCGGGACAGGGGAGTTCCCCTATAATTCACCCCTCCACTTT. The chain couples TRBV5-8 to TRBJ1-6, with 10 bases that match TRBD1. Trimming removed 2 bases from V and 2 bases from J; junction bases left unmatched: 7. From germline, CDR1 is SGHTS and CDR2 YDEGEE. The CDR3 consists of 18 residues.

This clonotype was counted only a few times. The chain is built from TRBV7-2 and TRBJ2-7; D is perhaps TRBD2 (6 bases). Germline loops: CDR1 SGHTA, CDR2 FQGNSA. V was pared by 1 base and J by 2 bases, with 12 bases between. This CDR3 has 15 residues. CDR3 nucleotides: TGTGCCAGCAGCTTAGTGTCGGGAGTTACCTACGAGCAGTACTTC. Protein: CASSLVSGVTYEQYF.

The CDR3: CASSSHSRGGANVLTF. As DNA, the CDR3 is TGTGCCAGCAGCTCTCACAGCCGGGGGGGGGCCAACGTCCTGACTTTC. The chain links TRBV5-5 to TRBJ2-6, with D perhaps matching TRBD2 (6 bases). The ends were cut back, 3 bases at V and 4 bases at J, with 14 bases in the middle. The CDR3 spans 16 residues. Per germline, CDR1 SGHKS and CDR2 YYEKEE (reference sequence).

This clonotype was seen a handful of times. The chain couples TRBV20-1 to TRBJ2-3, with D perhaps matching TRBD1 (6 bases). The CDR3 sequence is 11 residues long. The V end was cut by 5 bases, the J end by 6 bases, with 9 bases between. Germline assignment: CDR1 DFQATT and CDR2 SNEGSKA (reference sequence). CDR3 residues: CSAQRGDTQYF. Written as DNA, the CDR3 is TGCAGTGCTCAAAGGGGGGATACGCAGTATTTT.